This TCR beta chain was retrieved from a study of T cells in Graves' hyperthyroidism and ophthalmopathy. Whole-study findings and limits: Stable hyperthyroidism was told apart from ophthalmopathy by a model built on 13 V-J features.

RNA transcripts gave rise to amplified TCR beta CDR3 regions. Initially, a first-round RT-PCR of the TCR CDR3 employed the HTBI primer set. From the multiplex PCR reads, TCRdb called clonotypes with MiXCR, one entry per CDR3 protein. The sample yields about 290,000 distinct CDR3 sequences, roughly 13% seen once. Details on this clonotype: The target antigen is unknown.

Germline V CDR1 and CDR2: SGHNT, YENEEA. The CDR3 has 15 residues. V was cut by 5 bases and J by 0 bases, with 10 bases left in between. The source of this sequence is a woman in her forties with Graves' hyperthyroidism. The rearrangement uses TRBV11-3 and TRBJ2-2; D is unclear. The sample comprised blood. CDR3 in amino acids: CASSGRTSNTGELFF. DNA for the CDR3: TGTGCCAGCAGCGGGCGTACATCGAACACCGGGGAGCTGTTTTTT.